This T cell receptor beta chain appears in the sequencing data of a study of blood T cell repertoires in COVID-19. The wider study: PBMCs, B-cell-depleted T cells, or T cells were the source of the cDNA or gDNA that made up the material.

For this clone: At the DNA level, this CDR3 is encoded by other sequences in the same sample as well.

Clones were sequenced by immunoSEQ multiplex PCR, and TCRdb holds only the in-frame ones, with some missing. Of 130,000 to 150,000 clones in the sample, roughly 90% were seen once. The CDR3 extends over 12 amino acids. CDR1 KGHSH and CDR2 LQKENI come from the germline V gene. Trimming stripped 3 bases from V and 0 bases from J, with 3 bases between. The chain carries TRBV18 and TRBJ2-7; D remains unclear. The clonotype comes from a man in his fifties or sixties with active or convalescent COVID-19. The sequenced sample consisted of peripheral blood. CDR3 region: CASSPSSYEQYF. In DNA form, the CDR3 reads TGTGCCAGCTCACCTAGCTCCTACGAGCAGTACTTC.